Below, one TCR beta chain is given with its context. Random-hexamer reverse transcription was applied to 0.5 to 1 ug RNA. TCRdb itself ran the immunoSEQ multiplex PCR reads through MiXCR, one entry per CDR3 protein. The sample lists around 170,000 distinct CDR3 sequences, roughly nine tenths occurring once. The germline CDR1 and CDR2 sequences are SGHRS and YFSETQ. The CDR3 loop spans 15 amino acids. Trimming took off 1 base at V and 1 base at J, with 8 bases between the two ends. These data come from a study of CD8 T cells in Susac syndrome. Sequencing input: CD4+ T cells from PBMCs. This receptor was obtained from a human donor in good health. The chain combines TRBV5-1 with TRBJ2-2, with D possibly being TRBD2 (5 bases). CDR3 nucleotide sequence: TGCGCCAGCAGCTTGCTACTAGTGAACACCGGGGAGCTGTTTTTT. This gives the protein CASSLLLVNTGELFF.